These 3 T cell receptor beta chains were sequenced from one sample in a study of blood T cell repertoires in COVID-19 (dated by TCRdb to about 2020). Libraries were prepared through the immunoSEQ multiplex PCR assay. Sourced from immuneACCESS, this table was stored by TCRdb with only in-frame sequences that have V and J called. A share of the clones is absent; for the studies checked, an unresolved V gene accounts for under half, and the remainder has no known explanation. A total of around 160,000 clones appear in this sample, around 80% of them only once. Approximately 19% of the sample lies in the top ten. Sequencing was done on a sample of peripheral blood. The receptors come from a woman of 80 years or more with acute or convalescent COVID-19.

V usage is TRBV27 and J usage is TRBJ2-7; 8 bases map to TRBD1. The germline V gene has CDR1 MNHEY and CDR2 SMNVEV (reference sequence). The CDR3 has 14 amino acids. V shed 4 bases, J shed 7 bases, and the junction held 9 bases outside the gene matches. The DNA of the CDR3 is TGTGCCAGCAGTTCCGGGACAGGCCCAGGTGAGCAGTACTTC. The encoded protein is CASSSGTGPGEQYF.

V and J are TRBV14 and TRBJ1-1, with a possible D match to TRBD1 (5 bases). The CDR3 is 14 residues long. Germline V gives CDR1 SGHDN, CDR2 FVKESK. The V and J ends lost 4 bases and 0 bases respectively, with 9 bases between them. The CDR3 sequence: CASSRREVNTEAFF. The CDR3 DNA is TGTGCCAGCAGCCGCAGGGAAGTGAACACTGAAGCTTTCTTT.

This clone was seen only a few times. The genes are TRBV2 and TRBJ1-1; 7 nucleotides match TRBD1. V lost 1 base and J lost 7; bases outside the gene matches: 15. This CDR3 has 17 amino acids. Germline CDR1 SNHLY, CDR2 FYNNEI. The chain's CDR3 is CASSEGSLGQPENEAFF. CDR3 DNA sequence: TGTGCCAGCAGTGAAGGATCCCTGGGACAGCCGGAAAATGAAGCTTTCTTT.